Below, 5 T cell receptor beta chains from the same sample are listed, as sequenced in a study of blood T cell repertoires in COVID-19. The table came from immunoSEQ multiplex PCR; TCRdb's copy has only in-frame clones and leaves some out. The sample has about 330,000 clones; about 86% are singletons. Material: peripheral blood. These receptors were collected from a woman between 50 and 59 years old with acute or convalescent COVID-19.

The chain recombines TRBV7-2 with TRBJ2-5, with 10 bases fitting TRBD2. The CDR3 has 16 residues. Germline-derived CDR1 and CDR2 are SGHTA and FQGNSA. V lost 0 bases to trimming and J lost 2 bases; unmatched junction nucleotides: 3. The CDR3 DNA reads as TGTGCCAGCAGCTTAGCTCCGACTAGCGGGCAAGAGACCCAGTACTTC. Its protein is CASSLAPTSGQETQYF.

In this sample, this clone turned up once. The gene calls are TRBV25-1 and TRBJ1-1; D is uncertain. The CDR3 extends over 13 amino acids. CDR1 is MGHDK, CDR2 SYGVNS, per germline. V lost 5 bases and J 3 bases, leaving 10 bases between the germline ends. CDR3 nucleotide sequence: TGTGCCAGCAGTCAGCGATCTGACACTGAAGCTTTCTTT. Translating it yields CASSQRSDTEAFF. Full variable domain (outside the CDR3, taken from reference TRBV25-1 and TRBJ1-1): EADIYQTPRYLVIGTGKKITLECSQTMGHDKMYWYQQDPGMELHLIHYSYGVNSTEKGDLSSESTVSRIRTEHFPLTLESARPSHTSQYLCASSQRSDTEAFFGQGTRLTVV.

The V call is TRBV12-3 or TRBV12-4, the J call TRBJ1-2; D gene ambiguous. This CDR3 comprises 11 residues. The V and J ends lost 5 bases and 7 bases respectively, with 8 bases between them. The CDR3, as DNA: TGTGCCAGCAGTCTCAGCGCTGGCTACACCTTC. This translates into CASSLSAGYTF.

V is TRBV28 and J is TRBJ2-4, with D tentatively TRBD1 (6 bases). V lost 5 bases and J 3 bases, leaving 8 bases between the germline ends. The CDR3 totals 13 residues. Per germline, CDR1 MDHEN and CDR2 SYDVKM. CDR3 region: CASSGQSKNIQYF. The DNA for the CDR3 is TGTGCCAGCAGTGGACAGAGCAAAAACATTCAGTACTTC.

The chain has TRBV6-5 and TRBJ1-2; tentatively, D is TRBD1 (6 bases). Per the germline V gene, CDR1 is MNHEY and CDR2 is SVGAGI. There are 13 residues in the CDR3. Deletions cut 5 bases from V and 11 bases from J, with 18 bases between. The DNA of the CDR3 is TGTGCCAGCAGTCGTTCGACAGGCTTTGGGTACACCTTC. Translating it yields CASSRSTGFGYTF.